The 28 T cell receptor beta chains below all came from one sample that was sequenced in a study of human T cells and chemical hapten exposure. As to time point: patch test 2, 6 weeks after DPC sensitization. Treatment described: therapeutic diphenylcyclopropenone sensitization with weekly scalp DPC. One entry per CDR3 protein, called by TCRdb with MiXCR from the RACE reads. The sample contains around 80,000 distinct CDR3 sequences, less than 8% of which appear only once. This material consisted of whole blood, taken in connection with sensitization to the hapten diphenylcyclopropenone (DPC). The receptors come from a woman aged 25 to 39 with alopecia areata. Some clones in this sample may be carry-over from other donors' samples.

This clonotype has ten or more counts. This chain joins TRBV10-3 and TRBJ2-1, with 10 bases aligning to TRBD2. The V gene end was trimmed by 0 bases and the J gene end by 4 bases; junction bases not matched to a gene: 3. Germline V gene lookup returns CDR1 ENHRY and CDR2 SYGVKD. The CDR3 length is 16 residues. The CDR3 sequence is CAISESTSGSYNEQFF. Here the CDR3 DNA reads TGTGCCATCAGTGAGTCGACTAGCGGGTCTTACAATGAGCAGTTCTTC.

This chain connects TRBV5-1 to TRBJ1-6; D perhaps matches TRBD1 (6 bases). Trimming stripped 4 bases from V and 6 bases from J, with 17 bases between. There are 16 residues in the CDR3. The germline V gene encodes CDR1 SGHRS and CDR2 YFSETQ. CDR3 in amino acids: CASSPGEGDTNSPLHF. DNA of the CDR3: TGCGCCAGCAGCCCGGGTGAAGGGGACACTAATTCACCCCTCCACTTT.

The chain has TRBV21-1 and TRBJ1-5; the D segment call TRBD1 is taken from the table without a DNA check. TRBV21-1 is flagged as a pseudogene. The CDR3 has 17 residues. CDR3: CASSPTLSGYSNQPQHF. CDR3 DNA sequence: TGTGCCAGCAGCCCTACCCTGAGCGGTTATAGCAATCAGCCCCAGCATTTT.

There are many counts of this clonotype. The rearrangement joins TRBV7-8 to TRBJ2-7; no definite D call. Germline values: CDR1 SGHVS, CDR2 FQNEAQ. V was clipped by 2 bases and J by 0 bases, with 14 bases between them. The CDR3 sequence is 16 residues long. The CDR3 region has the DNA TGTGCCAGCAGCTTACGTAGCACAACATCCTCCTACGAGCAGTACTTC. This codes for CASSLRSTTSSYEQYF. The full variable domain, in which reference TRBV7-8 and TRBJ2-7 provide the parts outside the CDR3, is GAGVSQSPRYKVAKRGQDVALRCDPISGHVSLFWYQQALGQGPEFLTYFQNEAQLDKSGLPSDRFFAERPEGSVSTLKIQRTQQEDSAVYLCASSLRSTTSSYEQYFGPGTRLTVT.

This clonotype was detected many times. V usage is TRBV5-1 and J usage is TRBJ2-7, with a possible D match to TRBD1 (8 bases). CDR3 length equals 14 residues. V lost 3 bases, J lost 4 bases, and 14 bases lay in between. CDR1 and CDR2 (germline): SGHRS, YFSETQ. The CDR3, as DNA: TGCGCCAGCAGCTCGGACAGGGAGGGGTACGAGCAGTACTTC. Residues: CASSSDREGYEQYF.

V and J are TRBV29-1 and TRBJ1-2; D unresolved. The CDR3 extends over 12 amino acids. From germline, CDR1 is SQVTM and CDR2 ANQGSEA. The ends were cut back, 3 bases at V and 10 bases at J, with 15 bases in the middle. The CDR3 region has the DNA TGCAGCGTTGACATGAACAGAGCGGTCTACACCTTC. Residues: CSVDMNRAVYTF. Based on the CDR3 plus reference TRBV29-1 and TRBJ1-2, the full variable domain is SAVISQKPSRDICQRGTSLTIQCQVDSQVTMMFWYRQQPGQSLTLIATANQGSEATYESGFVIDKFPISRPNLTFSTLTVSNMSPEDSSIYLCSVDMNRAVYTFGSGTRLTVV.

This clonotype was seen a handful of times. This chain uses TRBV19 with TRBJ1-4; D might be TRBD1 (5 bases). Trimming cost V 8 bases and J 5 bases, with 21 bases left between them. Germline lookup yields CDR1 LNHDA and CDR2 SQIVND (reference sequence). The CDR3 is 16 amino acids. Here the CDR3 reads CASASGRGAFNEKLFF. CDR3 in DNA: TGTGCCAGTGCCTCGGGACGAGGGGCCTTCAATGAAAAACTGTTTTTT.

A word on this clonotype: A much larger clone lies a single base off, so this may be a read error. CDR3 DNA sequence: TGTGCCAGCGCCTCAAGTGGTTGGGGCAGGAGCTCCTACAATGAGCAGTTCTTC. This gives the protein CASASSGWGRSSYNEQFF. The chain couples TRBV7-9 to TRBJ2-1, with D maybe TRBD1 (5 bases). Germline V CDR1 and CDR2: SEHNR, FQNEAQ (reference sequence). This CDR3 has 18 amino acids. The germline V and J ends were trimmed by 8 bases and 0 bases, with 23 bases remaining between them. The whole variable domain, filled in from reference TRBV7-9 and TRBJ2-1, reads DTGVSQNPRHKITKRGQNVTFRCDPISEHNRLYWYRQTLGQGPEFLTYFQNEAQLEKSRLLSDRFSAERPKGSFSTLEIQRTEQGDSAMYLCASASSGWGRSSYNEQFFGPGTRLTVL.

In this sample, this clonotype turned up a few times. The chain recombines TRBV6-5 with TRBJ1-5; tentative D call: TRBD1 (5 bases). The germline CDR1 and CDR2 sequences are MNHEY and SVGAGI. Trimming removed 5 bases at V and 3 bases at J, with 14 bases between. This CDR3 is built from 15 residues. CDR3 sequence: CASSPDSLLNQPQHF. In DNA, the CDR3 is TGTGCCAGCAGTCCCGACAGCCTCCTCAATCAGCCCCAGCATTTT.

This clonotype occurred a few times. The V and J genes are TRBV12-3 or TRBV12-4 and TRBJ1-6; D not resolved. The length of the CDR3 is 12 residues. Trimming pared 3 bases from V and 8 bases from J, leaving 5 bases between. The CDR3 protein is CASSFGDSPLHF. CDR3 nucleotides: TGTGCCAGCAGTTTTGGGGATTCACCCCTCCACTTT.

This clonotype was seen at least ten times. The gene calls are TRBV20-1 and TRBJ1-1; no reliable D call. CDR1 DFQATT and CDR2 SNEGSKA come from the germline V gene (reference sequence). The CDR3 has 15 amino acids. Trimming removed 3 bases at V and 0 bases at J, with 14 bases between. CDR3 DNA sequence: TGCAGTGCTAGCAGCTCGGCAGCCATGAACACTGAAGCTTTCTTT. Residues: CSASSSAAMNTEAFF.

The J gene is TRBJ1-2, the V gene TRBV30, with TRBD1 matching 8 bases. The CDR3 covers 11 residues. Germline CDR1 reads GTSNPN; CDR2 reads SVGIG (reference sequence). V lost 8 bases, J lost 6 bases, and 5 bases stayed unmatched. CDR3 protein: CAQRTGNGYTF. DNA for the CDR3: TGTGCCCAGAGGACAGGGAATGGCTACACCTTC. Full variable domain (rest looked up from reference TRBV30 and TRBJ1-2): SQTIHQWPATLVQPVGSPLSLECTVEGTSNPNLYWYRQAAGRGLQLLFYSVGIGQISSEVPQNLSASRPQDRQFILSSKKLLLSDSGFYLCAQRTGNGYTFGSGTRLTVV.

This clonotype has only a few counts. J is TRBJ2-2 and V is TRBV6-5, with 7 bases matching TRBD1. V shed 6 bases and J 6 bases; nucleotides not matched to a gene: 7. In germline, CDR1 is MNHEY, CDR2 SVGAGI. CDR3 size: 14 residues. DNA of the CDR3: TGTGCCAGCAGGAGAACAGGGGACCCCGGGGAGCTGTTTTTT. Protein sequence: CASRRTGDPGELFF.

This clonotype has a handful of counts. The germline gene is not matched at one end of the junction; a read error may be the cause. This chain joins TRBV6-1 and TRBJ1-2; D remains ambiguous. Germline CDR1 MNHNS, CDR2 SASEGT. This CDR3 spans 13 amino acids. The CDR3 DNA follows: TGTGCCACCGCGTTTGAAATGCGGTATGGCTACATCTTC. Translated, it gives CATAFEMRYGYIF.

The chain links TRBV3-1 to TRBJ2-5, with 7 bases identical to TRBD1. The ends lost 2 bases at V and 2 bases at J; junction bases unmatched: 2. Germline V gives CDR1 LGHDT, CDR2 YNNKEL (reference sequence). CDR3 length equals 14 residues. DNA of the CDR3: TGTGCCAGCAGCCAAAGACAGGGTCAAGAGACCCAGTACTTC. It specifies CASSQRQGQETQYF.

This clonotype was found a few times. The chain is built from TRBV6-6 and TRBJ1-1; 9 bases map to TRBD1. The CDR3 is 15 residues long. The germline CDR1 and CDR2 sequences are MNHNY and SVGAGI (reference sequence). V shed 6 bases and J 4 bases; nucleotides not matched to a gene: 9. DNA for the CDR3: TGTGCCAGCAGGGATAACAGGGGGCGAAGCACTGAAGCTTTCTTT. As protein: CASRDNRGRSTEAFF.

The sample holds many counts of this clonotype. The V call is TRBV27, the J call TRBJ1-4; tentative D call: TRBD1 (5 bases). This CDR3 contains 14 residues. Trimming took 4 bases from V and 8 from J, leaving 14 bases between them. Per the germline V gene, CDR1 is MNHEY and CDR2 is SMNVEV (reference sequence). The CDR3, as DNA: TGTGCCAGCAGTTCAAGGGGAGAGGAAGAAAAACTGTTTTTT. Translating gives CASSSRGEEEKLFF.

This clonotype has ten or more counts. CDR3 in DNA: TGTGCCAGCAAAAGGGACAGAGAACCCCTCCACTTT. Its protein product is CASKRDREPLHF. The chain couples TRBV2 to TRBJ1-6, with 7 bases fitting TRBD1. The junction had 6 bases not matched to a gene; V was cut back by 7 bases and J by 12 bases. Germline lookup yields CDR1 SNHLY and CDR2 FYNNEI. This CDR3 comprises 12 residues.

J is TRBJ2-7 and V is TRBV3-1, with a tentative D call TRBD1 (6 bases). In germline, CDR1 is LGHDT, CDR2 YNNKEL (reference sequence). CDR3 length: 18 residues. Trimming took 0 bases from V and 5 from J, leaving 23 bases between them. The CDR3 DNA sequence: TGTGCCAGCAGCCAAGATGATGGGGGCCAGATCTCCGGCCACGAGCAGTACTTC. Residues: CASSQDDGGQISGHEQYF.

The rearrangement uses TRBV19 and TRBJ1-2; 12 positions agree with TRBD1. V dropped 6 bases and J dropped 8; count of bases not matched to a gene: 10. This CDR3 region has 15 residues. Germline V gene data show CDR1 as LNHDA and CDR2 as SQIVND (reference sequence). The CDR3: CASRRGDRGRDGYTF. The CDR3 nucleotides read TGTGCCAGTAGAAGAGGGGACAGGGGGCGAGACGGCTACACCTTC.

The sample holds many counts of this clonotype. This chain connects TRBV29-1 to TRBJ1-1; D perhaps matches TRBD1 (5 bases). V lost 4 bases and J 6 bases, leaving 18 bases between the germline ends. CDR3 length equals 14 residues. Germline CDR1 and CDR2: SQVTM and ANQGSEA. The CDR3: CSVVNRLSGAEAFF. The CDR3 nucleotides read TGCAGCGTTGTAAACAGGCTTTCTGGCGCTGAAGCTTTCTTT.

This clonotype was seen many times. This chain links TRBV12-3 or TRBV12-4 with TRBJ2-1, with D perhaps matching TRBD1 (5 bases). V was clipped by 2 bases and J by 12 bases, with 17 bases between them. The CDR3 is made up of 14 amino acids. The CDR3 spells CASSLYPGQRGQFF. In DNA, the CDR3 is TGTGCCAGCAGTTTATACCCAGGGCAAAGGGGGCAGTTCTTC.

The table lists this clonotype with a few counts. CDR3 protein: CASSFPSSTDTQYF. The CDR3 DNA reads TGCGCCAGCAGCTTCCCATCCAGCACAGATACGCAGTATTTT. This rearrangement joins TRBV5-1 to TRBJ2-3; D ambiguous. CDR1 is SGHRS and CDR2 is YFSETQ in the germline V gene. This CDR3 comprises 14 residues. Trimming removed 2 bases at V and 0 bases at J, with 7 bases between.

This clonotype has a count of ten or more. J is TRBJ1-1 and V is TRBV7-8; 10 nucleotides match TRBD1. The CDR3 has 17 residues. In germline, CDR1 is SGHVS, CDR2 FQNEAQ. Trimming took 3 bases from V and 5 from J; bases not matched to a gene: 12. The CDR3 reads CASSLPRQGAEKTEAFF. For the CDR3, the DNA is TGTGCCAGCAGCTTGCCCCGACAGGGGGCCGAGAAAACTGAAGCTTTCTTT.

This clonotype was picked up many times. This chain connects TRBV6-5 to TRBJ2-7; unclear D gene. This CDR3 spans 14 amino acids. The germline V and J ends were trimmed by 2 bases and 2 bases, with 10 bases remaining between them. The V gene's germline CDR1 is MNHEY and CDR2 SVGAGI. CDR3 coding DNA: TGTGCCAGCAGTTACGACCCAGGAACCTACGAGCAGTACTTC. It specifies CASSYDPGTYEQYF.

Only a few counts were recorded for this clonotype. This chain links TRBV7-2 with TRBJ1-4, with 7 bases fitting TRBD1. Trimming took 0 bases from V and 8 from J; bases not matched to a gene: 0. There are 13 residues in the CDR3. Germline CDR1 reads SGHTA; CDR2 reads FQGNSA. CDR3 sequence: CASSLADREKLFF. The DNA for the CDR3 is TGTGCCAGCAGCTTAGCGGACAGGGAAAAACTGTTTTTT.

V is TRBV29-1 and J is TRBJ2-3; D ambiguous. From germline, CDR1 is SQVTM and CDR2 ANQGSEA. V lost 7 bases to trimming and J lost 7 bases, with 12 bases between them. CDR3 size: 11 residues. CDR3 DNA sequence: TGCAGCGAGTTAGTGGGAAATACGCAGTATTTT. This translates into CSELVGNTQYF.

This clonotype was detected a few times. The V and J genes are TRBV7-9 and TRBJ2-3; the D gene is possibly TRBD2 (6 bases). This CDR3 region has 16 residues. The V end lost 3 bases, the J end lost 0 bases, and 13 bases lay between the germline ends. From germline, CDR1 is SEHNR and CDR2 FQNEAQ (reference sequence). The CDR3 reads CASSFLTSMSTDTQYF. For the CDR3, the DNA is TGTGCCAGCAGCTTCCTAACTAGCATGAGCACAGATACGCAGTATTTT.